The source of this T cell receptor (beta chain) is a study of blood T cell repertoires in COVID-19. Across the study: Acute-phase and convalescent COVID-19 samples originated in the United States, Italy and Spain.

Authors' processing steps: Amplified reference gene primers provided the basis for estimating nucleated cell counts. This table comes from immunoSEQ multiplex PCR, and its TCRdb copy is limited to in-frame clones, with some not included. For V, J and clone size, that table is used; D and trimming come from the DNA. The repertoire includes roughly 110,000 clones, 84% of them detected once, and about 4.2% sits in the top ten. Trimming removed 2 bases from V and 2 bases from J, with 10 bases in between. There are 14 residues in the CDR3. Germline assignment: CDR1 MNHEY and CDR2 SVGAGI. The sequencing sample was made of peripheral blood. V is TRBV6-5 and J is TRBJ2-7; weak D call: TRBD1 (6 bases). The sequence came from a human donor in a cohort sampled during active COVID-19. CDR3 residues: CASSYGRGPYEQYF. The CDR3 DNA is TGTGCCAGCAGTTACGGCAGGGGTCCCTACGAGCAGTACTTC.